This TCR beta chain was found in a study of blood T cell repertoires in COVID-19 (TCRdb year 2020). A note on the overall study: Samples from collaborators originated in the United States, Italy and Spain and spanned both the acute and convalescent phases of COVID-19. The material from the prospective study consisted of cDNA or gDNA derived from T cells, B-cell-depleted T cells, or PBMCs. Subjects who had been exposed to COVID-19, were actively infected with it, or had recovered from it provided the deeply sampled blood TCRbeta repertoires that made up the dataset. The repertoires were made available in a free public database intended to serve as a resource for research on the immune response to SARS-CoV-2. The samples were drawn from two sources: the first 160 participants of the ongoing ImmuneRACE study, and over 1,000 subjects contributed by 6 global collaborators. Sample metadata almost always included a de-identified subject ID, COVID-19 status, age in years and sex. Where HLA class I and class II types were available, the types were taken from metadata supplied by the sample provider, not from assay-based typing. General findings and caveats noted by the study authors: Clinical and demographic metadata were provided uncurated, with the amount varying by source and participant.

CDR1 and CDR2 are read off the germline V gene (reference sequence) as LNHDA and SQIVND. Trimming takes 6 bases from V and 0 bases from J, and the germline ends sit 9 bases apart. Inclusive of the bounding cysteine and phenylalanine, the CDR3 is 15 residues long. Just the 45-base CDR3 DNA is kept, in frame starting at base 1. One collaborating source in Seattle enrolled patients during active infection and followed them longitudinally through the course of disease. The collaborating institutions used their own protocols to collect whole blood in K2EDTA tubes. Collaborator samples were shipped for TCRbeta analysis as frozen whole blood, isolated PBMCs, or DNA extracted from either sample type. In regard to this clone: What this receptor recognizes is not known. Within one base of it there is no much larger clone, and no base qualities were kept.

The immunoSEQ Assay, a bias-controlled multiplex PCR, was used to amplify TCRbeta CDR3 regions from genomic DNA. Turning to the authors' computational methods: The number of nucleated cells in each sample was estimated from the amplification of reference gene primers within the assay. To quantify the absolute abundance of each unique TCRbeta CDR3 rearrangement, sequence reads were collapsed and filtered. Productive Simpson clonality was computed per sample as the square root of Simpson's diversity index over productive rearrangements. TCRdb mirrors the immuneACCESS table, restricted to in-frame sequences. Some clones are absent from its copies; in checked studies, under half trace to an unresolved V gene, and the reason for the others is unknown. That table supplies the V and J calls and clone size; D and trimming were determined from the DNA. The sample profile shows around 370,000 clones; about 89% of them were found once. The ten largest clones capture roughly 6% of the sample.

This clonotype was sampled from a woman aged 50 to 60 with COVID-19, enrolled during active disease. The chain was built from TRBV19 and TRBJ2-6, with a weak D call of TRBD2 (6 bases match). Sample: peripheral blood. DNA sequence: TGTGCCAGTAGGGGGACTTCCTCTGGGGCCAACGTCCTGACTTTC. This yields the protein CASRGTSSGANVLTF.